Each of the 25 T cell receptor beta chains below was sequenced from the same sample in a study of T cell clones after liver transplantation. Profiled with immunoSEQ multiplex PCR; TCRdb holds only in-frame clones, not every one. The sample includes about 74,000 clones, roughly 80% of them seen just once. The sequencing here drew on CD4+ T cells from blood, taken before liver transplant. The receptors were sampled from a human donor who received a liver transplant.

The gene calls are TRBV4-3 and TRBJ2-2; a possible D gene is TRBD1 (5 bases). With 0 bases removed from V and 1 base from J, the gap between germline ends came to 12 bases. Germline V gene data show CDR1 as LGHNA and CDR2 as YSLEER. This CDR3 is 17 amino acids long. The CDR3 DNA sequence: TGCGCCAGCAGCCAAGAATGGACACCCCAGAACACCGGGGAGCTGTTTTTT. Residues: CASSQEWTPQNTGELFF.

V and J are TRBV7-8 and TRBJ1-5; D is unclear. The CDR3 sequence is 14 residues long. Germline V gives CDR1 SGHVS, CDR2 FQNEAQ. The V and J ends lost 5 bases and 6 bases respectively, with 14 bases between them. DNA of the CDR3: TGTGCCAGCAGCCAGGCGGGTCGGGGTCAGCCCCAGCATTTT. Translated, it gives CASSQAGRGQPQHF. Full variable domain (outside the CDR3, taken from reference TRBV7-8 and TRBJ1-5): GAGVSQSPRYKVAKRGQDVALRCDPISGHVSLFWYQQALGQGPEFLTYFQNEAQLDKSGLPSDRFFAERPEGSVSTLKIQRTQQEDSAVYLCASSQAGRGQPQHFGDGTRLSIL.

The chain combines TRBV6-1 with TRBJ2-3; D is undetermined. V lost 5 bases to trimming and J lost 6 bases, with 12 bases between them. CDR1 is MNHNS, CDR2 SASEGT, per germline. The CDR3 runs 13 residues. DNA for the CDR3: TGTGCCAGCAGTTCGGGTTTTCGGGATACGCAGTATTTT. It encodes CASSSGFRDTQYF.

The chain links TRBV28 to TRBJ2-5; D remains ambiguous. In germline, CDR1 is MDHEN, CDR2 SYDVKM. Trimming pared 6 bases from V and 3 bases from J, leaving 8 bases between. CDR3 length: 12 residues. The DNA for the CDR3 is TGTGCCAGCAGGGGCGACAAAGAGACCCAGTACTTC. It specifies CASRGDKETQYF.

This chain joins TRBV28 and TRBJ2-7; TRBD2 agrees at 11 bases. This CDR3 contains 15 residues. Unmatched junction bases numbered 6, after V lost 6 bases and J lost 2 bases. Germline loops: CDR1 MDHEN, CDR2 SYDVKM. CDR3 DNA sequence: TGTGCCAGCAGCTCGATAGCGGGAGGGACCTACGAGCAGTACTTC. It yields the protein CASSSIAGGTYEQYF.

V gene TRBV18 combines with J gene TRBJ2-3; 8 positions agree with TRBD1. Per germline, CDR1 KGHSH and CDR2 LQKENI. V lost 3 bases, J lost 2 bases, and 7 bases stayed unmatched. The length of the CDR3 is 16 residues. The DNA of the CDR3 is TGTGCCAGCTCACCCTACGGACAGGGATACACAGATACGCAGTATTTT. Its protein product is CASSPYGQGYTDTQYF. The entire variable domain, with the rest obtained from reference TRBV18 and TRBJ2-3, is as follows: NAGVMQNPRHLVRRRGQEARLRCSPMKGHSHVYWYRQLPEEGLKFMVYLQKENIIDESGMPKERFSAEFPKEGPSILRIQQVVRGDSAAYFCASSPYGQGYTDTQYFGPGTRLTVL.

The chain has TRBV18 and TRBJ2-2; 7 nucleotides align to TRBD2. Germline CDR1 is KGHSH and CDR2 is LQKENI. After removal of 3 bases from V and 0 bases from J, the junction contained 4 bases not matched to a gene. The length of the CDR3 is 16 residues. The CDR3, as DNA: TGTGCCAGCTCACCCAGACTAGCCACGAACACCGGGGAGCTGTTTTTT. It encodes CASSPRLATNTGELFF.

The chain has TRBV11-2 and TRBJ2-2; D remains ambiguous. Trimming shortened V by 2 bases and J by 7 bases, and 5 bases separated the two germline ends. CDR1 and CDR2 from the germline V gene are SGHAT and FQNNGV. The length of the CDR3 is 12 residues. Here the CDR3 DNA reads TGTGCCAGCAGCTTATTCGGCGGGGAGCTGTTTTTT. The encoded protein is CASSLFGGELFF.

The chain combines TRBV2 with TRBJ1-1; 7 bases agree with TRBD1. In germline, CDR1 is SNHLY, CDR2 FYNNEI. V was pared by 6 bases and J by 3 bases, with 4 bases of the junction left unmatched. The CDR3 is 13 residues long. CDR3 region: CASSGTGDTEAFF. The CDR3 DNA follows: TGTGCCAGCAGCGGAACAGGGGACACTGAAGCTTTCTTT.

The chain employs TRBV5-1 and TRBJ2-5; D may be TRBD1 or TRBD2 (5 bases each). V lost 0 bases to trimming and J lost 2 bases, with 11 bases between them. The CDR3 contains 15 residues. Germline V gene sequence: CDR1 SGHRS, CDR2 YFSETQ. CDR3 sequence reads: CASSLVGTPQETQYF. For the CDR3, the DNA is TGCGCCAGCAGCTTGGTGGGGACGCCGCAAGAGACCCAGTACTTC.

This sequence joins TRBV28 and TRBJ2-3; TRBD1 might be the D (6 bases). Looked up from germline, CDR1 is MDHEN and CDR2 is SYDVKM. This CDR3 region has 16 residues. V lost 5 bases and J 5 bases, leaving 20 bases between the germline ends. The DNA of the CDR3 is TGTGCCAGCAGTGTAAATCCCGGGACATATGTAGATACGCAGTATTTT. It yields the protein CASSVNPGTYVDTQYF.

This sequence joins TRBV11-2 and TRBJ2-3; 7 nucleotides align to TRBD1. The CDR3 has 15 residues. V shed 2 bases and J 4 bases; nucleotides not matched to a gene: 6. Germline values: CDR1 SGHAT, CDR2 FQNNGV. CDR3 in DNA: TGTGCCAGCAGCTTAAGTTTCGGACAGGCAGATACGCAGTATTTT. Translated, it gives CASSLSFGQADTQYF.

V and J are TRBV7-9 and TRBJ1-1; 7 bases line up with TRBD1. Germline assignment: CDR1 SEHNR and CDR2 FQNEAQ (reference sequence). CDR3 length: 14 amino acids. After removal of 5 bases from V and 1 base from J, the junction contained 4 bases not matched to a gene. CDR3 DNA: TGTGCCAGCAGCATCCGACAGGGGAACACTGAAGCTTTCTTT. This translates into CASSIRQGNTEAFF.

The chain employs TRBV11-2 and TRBJ2-7; D call uncertain. Germline V gene data show CDR1 as SGHAT and CDR2 as FQNNGV. The CDR3 runs to 12 residues. The V end was cut by 4 bases, the J end by 3 bases, with 7 bases between. The CDR3 loop is CASSSNSYEQYF. Here the CDR3 DNA reads TGTGCCAGCAGCTCCAACAGCTACGAGCAGTACTTC.

V usage is TRBV18 and J usage is TRBJ1-2; D is uncertain. Trimming removed 2 bases from V and 6 bases from J, with 10 bases in between. This CDR3 contains 13 residues. Germline V gene sequence: CDR1 KGHSH, CDR2 LQKENI. CDR3 DNA: TGTGCCAGCTCACCAAGACGAGAGGATGGCTACACCTTC. Amino acid sequence: CASSPRREDGYTF.

The V call is TRBV2, the J call TRBJ2-7, with D perhaps matching TRBD1 or TRBD2 (5 bases each). The CDR3 is 13 amino acids. Germline V lookup: CDR1 SNHLY, CDR2 FYNNEI. Trimming cost V 6 bases and J 9 bases, with 18 bases left between them. The CDR3 loop is CASREQTPRGQYF. DNA for the CDR3: TGTGCCAGCAGGGAACAAACGCCGAGGGGGCAGTACTTC.

This chain connects TRBV15 to TRBJ2-5; either TRBD1 or TRBD2 may supply D (6 bases each). Germline CDR1 and CDR2: LNHNV and YYDKDF (reference sequence). V was clipped by 0 bases and J by 3 bases, with 20 bases between them. The CDR3 spans 18 residues. The CDR3 DNA reads TGTGCCACCAGCAGAGATACGGGGGCAGTGAGGTGGGAAGAGACCCAGTACTTC. It encodes CATSRDTGAVRWEETQYF.

This sequence joins TRBV14 and TRBJ2-1, with D hard to call. Germline V CDR1 and CDR2: SGHDN, FVKESK. The CDR3 is 14 residues long. V lost 1 base, J lost 7 bases, and 11 bases lay in between. The CDR3: CASSQVHGINEQFF. The CDR3 DNA reads TGTGCCAGCAGCCAAGTCCACGGAATTAATGAGCAGTTCTTC.

The V gene is TRBV5-1, the J gene TRBJ2-5; no firm D call. Trimming shortened V by 2 bases and J by 5 bases, and 13 bases separated the two germline ends. Germline V gene lookup returns CDR1 SGHRS and CDR2 YFSETQ. The length of the CDR3 is 14 residues. The CDR3, as DNA: TGCGCCAGCAGCTTAGGGCCCGGTGAGGAGACCCAGTACTTC. It translates to CASSLGPGEETQYF.

The chain carries TRBV5-1 and TRBJ1-4; 7 bases match TRBD1. V trimming: 4 bases; J trimming: 7 bases; junction bases outside the gene matches: 13. Per the germline V gene, CDR1 is SGHRS and CDR2 is YFSETQ. CDR3 length equals 16 residues. DNA of the CDR3: TGCGCCAGCAGCCCTAACACAGGGGCGCCTACTGAAAAACTGTTTTTT. Protein sequence: CASSPNTGAPTEKLFF.

The chain links TRBV5-1 to TRBJ2-1; 8 nucleotides line up with TRBD2. Germline assignment: CDR1 SGHRS and CDR2 YFSETQ. V was clipped by 1 base and J by 5 bases; unmatched bases: 8. The CDR3 length is 16 residues. CDR3 residues: CASSLILSGRDNEQFF. DNA for the CDR3: TGCGCCAGCAGCTTGATCCTCAGCGGGAGAGACAATGAGCAGTTCTTC.

The V call is TRBV7-2, the J call TRBJ2-2, with a weak D call TRBD1 (5 bases). Germline V gene data show CDR1 as SGHTA and CDR2 as FQGNSA. V was trimmed by 0 bases and J by 7 bases, leaving 12 bases between them. CDR3 length: 15 amino acids. DNA for the CDR3: TGTGCCAGCAGCTTAGCAGGGGCCCCCATCGGGGAGCTGTTTTTT. Protein sequence: CASSLAGAPIGELFF.

This chain connects TRBV7-8 to TRBJ1-1, with a tentative D call TRBD1 (6 bases). Germline CDR1 SGHVS, CDR2 FQNEAQ. This CDR3 is built from 17 residues. V was clipped by 7 bases and J by 0 bases, with 21 bases between them. CDR3 DNA sequence: TGTGCCAGCACCCTGTGGGGGACAACCAACATGAACACTGAAGCTTTCTTT. Its translation: CASTLWGTTNMNTEAFF. Supplemented by reference TRBV7-8 and TRBJ1-1, the full variable domain reads GAGVSQSPRYKVAKRGQDVALRCDPISGHVSLFWYQQALGQGPEFLTYFQNEAQLDKSGLPSDRFFAERPEGSVSTLKIQRTQQEDSAVYLCASTLWGTTNMNTEAFFGQGTRLTVV.

The chain employs TRBV5-1 and TRBJ1-1; D is unresolved. Germline CDR1 SGHRS, CDR2 YFSETQ. The CDR3 is 14 residues long. V was clipped by 0 bases and J by 2 bases, with 8 bases between them. CDR3: CASSLGAFNTEAFF. DNA for the CDR3: TGCGCCAGCAGCTTGGGGGCTTTCAACACTGAAGCTTTCTTT.

In this sample, this clone turned up once. The rearrangement uses TRBV29-1 and TRBJ2-7; D is ambiguous. This CDR3 region has 14 residues. V was cut by 6 bases and J by 2 bases, with 17 bases left in between. In germline, CDR1 is SQVTM, CDR2 ANQGSEA. The CDR3 DNA reads TGCAGCGTAACCCGACACGGAGTGGCCTACGAGCAGTACTTC. The encoded protein is CSVTRHGVAYEQYF.